These 8 T cell receptor beta chains originate from one sample sequenced in a study of CD8 T cells in Susac syndrome. Reverse transcription used about 0.45 to 1 ug RNA and random hexamers. One entry per CDR3 protein, called by TCRdb with MiXCR from the immunoSEQ multiplex PCR reads. The data show about 400,000 distinct CDR3 sequences, with approximately 85% seen just once and under 0.15% held by the top ten. Sequencing was carried out using CD8+ T cells from PBMCs. These TCRs come from a human donor with multiple sclerosis.

The V call is TRBV2, the J call TRBJ2-1; possible D gene TRBD2, 5 bases. CDR3 size: 12 residues. Germline CDR1 reads SNHLY; CDR2 reads FYNNEI. V was trimmed by 9 bases and J by 5 bases, leaving 11 bases between them. CDR3 residues: CAREGLNNEQFF. CDR3 bases: TGTGCCAGAGAGGGTCTTAACAATGAGCAGTTCTTC.

The V and J genes are TRBV5-1 and TRBJ2-7; possibly TRBD1 for D (6 bases). Trimming took 6 bases from V and 0 from J, leaving 13 bases between them. This CDR3 is 14 amino acids long. Germline CDR1 reads SGHRS; CDR2 reads YFSETQ. The CDR3 sequence: CASNQGTDSYEQYF. The DNA for the CDR3 is TGCGCCAGCAACCAGGGGACGGACTCCTACGAGCAGTACTTC.

V usage is TRBV30 and J usage is TRBJ2-1; 13 bases map to TRBD2. The trim removed 5 bases at V and 0 bases at J, leaving 10 bases unmatched. The CDR3 consists of 18 residues. The germline V gene has CDR1 GTSNPN and CDR2 SVGIG (reference sequence). The CDR3 sequence is CAWGPGLAGDSSYNEQFF. The DNA of the CDR3 is TGTGCCTGGGGCCCAGGACTAGCGGGAGACAGCTCCTACAATGAGCAGTTCTTC.

Notes on this clonotype: At one end, the junction sequence differs from germline, possibly due to a read error. The rearrangement joins TRBV5-6 to TRBJ2-7; no clear D gene. The CDR3 consists of 15 residues. Germline CDR1 and CDR2: SGHDT and YYEEEE. This CDR3 reads CASSLYRTSGRGSHF. The DNA for the CDR3 is TGTGCCAGCAGCTTGTATCGGACCTCTGGTCGCGGCTCCCACTTC.

The chain has TRBV6-5 and TRBJ1-5, with 8 bases that match TRBD1. CDR3 size: 19 residues. The trim removed 2 bases at V and 0 bases at J, leaving 12 bases unmatched. Germline V gene sequence: CDR1 MNHEY, CDR2 SVGAGI. CDR3 nucleotides: TGTGCCAGCAGTTACGAAAGTCCATGGACAGGGAATAGCAATCAGCCCCAGCATTTT. As protein: CASSYESPWTGNSNQPQHF.

The chain recombines TRBV6-1 with TRBJ2-7; 9 bases line up with TRBD1. This CDR3 is built from 10 residues. V lost 6 bases, J lost 13 bases, and 4 bases stayed unmatched. The V gene's germline CDR1 is MNHNS and CDR2 SASEGT. CDR3 sequence reads: CASSRDRDYF. DNA for the CDR3: TGTGCCAGCAGCCGGGACAGGGACTACTTC.

The chain employs TRBV12-3 or TRBV12-4 and TRBJ2-1, with TRBD2 matching 13 bases. There are 17 residues in the CDR3. V lost 5 bases to trimming and J lost 2 bases; unmatched junction nucleotides: 6. The CDR3 coding sequence is TGTGCCAGCAGTGTCACTAGCGGGAGGGTTCCCTACAATGAGCAGTTCTTC. It translates to CASSVTSGRVPYNEQFF.

This chain joins TRBV4-1 and TRBJ2-3; TRBD1 matches at 11 bases. The CDR3 runs 16 residues. The junction had 4 bases not matched to a gene; V was cut back by 1 base and J by 4 bases. Per germline, CDR1 MGHRA and CDR2 YSYEKL. In nucleotides, the CDR3 is TGCGCCAGCAGCCAAGGGGGGACAGGGGGGTCAGATACGCAGTATTTT. It is translated as CASSQGGTGGSDTQYF.